This is a list of T cell receptor beta chains from one sample in a study of cytomegalovirus exposure and HLA in healthy donors. Sequenced by immunoSEQ multiplex PCR; TCRdb stores in-frame clones only, minus some. The profile shows fewer than 250,000 clones, more than 70% of them singletons. The sequenced sample consisted of PBMCs. All receptors derive from a middle-aged woman in good health and CMV-seronegative. CDR3s include the opening cysteine and the closing phenylalanine or tryptophan. Each record gives: clone size, D gene, J gene, V gene, CDR3 DNA, CDR3 protein. D genes are given only for firm matches. Not every row has a clone size; where given, it reads once, few, many or a size class.

abundance: once; d_gene: -; j_gene: TRBJ1-2; v_gene: TRBV15; CDR3nt: TGTGCCACCAGCTTCCCCAGGGACTCCCGGGGCTATGGCTACACCTTC; CDR3aa: CATSFPRDSRGYGYTF
abundance: -; d_gene: -; j_gene: TRBJ2-2; v_gene: TRBV7-2; CDR3nt: TGTGCCAGCAGCTTAGAGAGGGCCCTGAACACCGGGGAGCTGTTTTTT; CDR3aa: CASSLERALNTGELFF
abundance: once; d_gene: -; j_gene: TRBJ2-7; v_gene: TRBV21-1; CDR3nt: TGTGCCAGCAGCACCCACGGGACTAGACAATCCTACGAGCAGTACTTC; CDR3aa: CASSTHGTRQSYEQYF
abundance: few; d_gene: TRBD1; j_gene: TRBJ2-5; v_gene: TRBV6-1; CDR3nt: TGTGCCAGCAGTGAACGCGCAGGGGGAGAGACCCAGTACTTC; CDR3aa: CASSERAGGETQYF
abundance: -; d_gene: TRBD1; j_gene: TRBJ2-7; v_gene: TRBV5-1; CDR3nt: TGCGCCAGCAGCCCCGGGACAGGTAGACACTACGAGCAGTACTTC; CDR3aa: CASSPGTGRHYEQYF
abundance: few; d_gene: TRBD1; j_gene: TRBJ2-7; v_gene: TRBV19; CDR3nt: TGTGCCAGTAGCCTTCCTGGGACAGTCTACGAGCAGTACTTC; CDR3aa: CASSLPGTVYEQYF
abundance: -; d_gene: TRBD1; j_gene: TRBJ1-4; v_gene: TRBV7-9; CDR3nt: TGTGCCAGCAGCTGGAGTGAGGGACAGGGGAATGAAAAACTGTTTTTT; CDR3aa: CASSWSEGQGNEKLFF
abundance: -; d_gene: -; j_gene: TRBJ1-5; v_gene: TRBV27; CDR3nt: TGTGCCAGCAGGACAGGTGTCAATCAGCCCCAGCATTTT; CDR3aa: CASRTGVNQPQHF
abundance: -; d_gene: -; j_gene: TRBJ2-2; v_gene: TRBV5-1; CDR3nt: TGCGCCAGCAGCTTGACAGCCTACACCGGGGAGCTGTTTTTT; CDR3aa: CASSLTAYTGELFF
abundance: -; d_gene: TRBD1; j_gene: TRBJ2-2; v_gene: TRBV7-2; CDR3nt: TGTGCCAGCACCACGCAGACAGGGGAAGTCGGGGAGCTGTTTTTT; CDR3aa: CASTTQTGEVGELFF
abundance: few; d_gene: -; j_gene: TRBJ2-5; v_gene: TRBV30; CDR3nt: TGTGCCTGGAGTGTCGGGGGGCCCGAGACCCAGTACTTC; CDR3aa: CAWSVGGPETQYF
abundance: -; d_gene: -; j_gene: TRBJ2-7; v_gene: TRBV27; CDR3nt: TGTGCCAGCCTCTCCGTGTCCTCTAGTTACGAGCAGTACTTC; CDR3aa: CASLSVSSSYEQYF
abundance: -; d_gene: -; j_gene: TRBJ2-1; v_gene: TRBV29-1; CDR3nt: TGCAGCGCTGACAGGAAGGTGGGTGAGCAGTTCTTC; CDR3aa: CSADRKVGEQFF
abundance: -; d_gene: -; j_gene: TRBJ1-1; v_gene: TRBV29-1; CDR3nt: TGCAGCGTTGGGTGGGCCGCGTATGCGGGAAACACTGAAGCTTTCTTT; CDR3aa: CSVGWAAYAGNTEAFF
abundance: once; d_gene: -; j_gene: TRBJ1-4; v_gene: TRBV19; CDR3nt: TGTGCCAGTCGAAAAGTTCTAGCGACTAATGAAAAACTGTTTTTT; CDR3aa: CASRKVLATNEKLFF
abundance: -; d_gene: -; j_gene: TRBJ2-3; v_gene: TRBV6-6; CDR3nt: TGTGCCAGCACCCGGAAGGTAGCCCCAGATACGCAGTATTTT; CDR3aa: CASTRKVAPDTQYF
abundance: once; d_gene: TRBD2; j_gene: TRBJ2-1; v_gene: TRBV9; CDR3nt: TGTGCCAGCAGCGTAACTAGCGGGAGTTACAATGAGCAGTTCTTC; CDR3aa: CASSVTSGSYNEQFF
abundance: -; d_gene: TRBD2; j_gene: TRBJ2-1; v_gene: TRBV10-3; CDR3nt: TGTGCCATCAGCGGGACTAGCGGGAGTGGTGAGCAGTTCTTC; CDR3aa: CAISGTSGSGEQFF
abundance: -; d_gene: -; j_gene: TRBJ2-7; v_gene: TRBV25-1; CDR3nt: TGTGCCAGCAGTAACAGGGCGAGTGCCTTGGGGGAGCAGTACTTC; CDR3aa: CASSNRASALGEQYF
abundance: -; d_gene: TRBD1; j_gene: TRBJ1-1; v_gene: TRBV6-6; CDR3nt: TGTGCCAGCAGCGTGACAGGGGGAATGAGGAACACTGAAGCTTTCTTT; CDR3aa: CASSVTGGMRNTEAFF
abundance: -; d_gene: -; j_gene: TRBJ2-1; v_gene: TRBV7-9; CDR3nt: TGTGCCAGCAGCCCGCGGGTAGCGCCATACAATGAGCAGTTCTTC; CDR3aa: CASSPRVAPYNEQFF
abundance: -; d_gene: -; j_gene: TRBJ1-1; v_gene: TRBV30; CDR3nt: TGTGCCTGGACGATTAGCGACACTGAAGCTTTCTTT; CDR3aa: CAWTISDTEAFF
abundance: -; d_gene: TRBD1; j_gene: TRBJ1-2; v_gene: TRBV6-1; CDR3nt: TGTGCCAGCAGTCCCAGCAGGGACAGGGAACGATACACCTTC; CDR3aa: CASSPSRDRERYTF
abundance: -; d_gene: TRBD1; j_gene: TRBJ1-1; v_gene: TRBV5-1; CDR3nt: TGCGCCAGCAGCTTGAGGCAGGGGGCGAAGGCTGAAGCTTTCTTT; CDR3aa: CASSLRQGAKAEAFF
abundance: -; d_gene: TRBD2; j_gene: TRBJ2-5; v_gene: TRBV6-5; CDR3nt: TGTGCCAGCAGTAAAGGACTAGGTTTAAAGACCCAGTACTTC; CDR3aa: CASSKGLGLKTQYF
abundance: few; d_gene: -; j_gene: TRBJ1-2; v_gene: TRBV5-6; CDR3nt: TGTGCCAGCAGCCCCAGGGGCGGTGGCTACACCTTC; CDR3aa: CASSPRGGGYTF
abundance: -; d_gene: -; j_gene: TRBJ2-1; v_gene: TRBV30; CDR3nt: TGTGCCTCAGGGATCTCCTACAATGAGCAGTTCTTC; CDR3aa: CASGISYNEQFF
abundance: -; d_gene: -; j_gene: TRBJ1-1; v_gene: TRBV7-9; CDR3nt: TGTTCCAGCAGCTTCGGGGAGGCCATGAACACTGAAGCTTTCTTT; CDR3aa: CSSSFGEAMNTEAFF
abundance: -; d_gene: -; j_gene: TRBJ1-3; v_gene: TRBV30; CDR3nt: TGTGCCTGGAGTGTACTCGCCAGGGTAGGAGACACCATATATTTT; CDR3aa: CAWSVLARVGDTIYF
abundance: -; d_gene: TRBD2; j_gene: TRBJ2-1; v_gene: TRBV7-2; CDR3nt: TGTGCCAGCAGCTTGCTAGCGGGAGGTGAGCAGTTCTTC; CDR3aa: CASSLLAGGEQFF
abundance: -; d_gene: TRBD2; j_gene: TRBJ2-1; v_gene: TRBV7-9; CDR3nt: TGTTCCAGCAGCCTGACTAGCTATGAGCAGTTCTTC; CDR3aa: CSSSLTSYEQFF
abundance: few; d_gene: TRBD1; j_gene: TRBJ1-6; v_gene: TRBV28; CDR3nt: TGTGCCAGCACCATGGGGGACAGGGGGTATAATTCACCCCTCCACTTT; CDR3aa: CASTMGDRGYNSPLHF
abundance: -; d_gene: -; j_gene: TRBJ1-4; v_gene: TRBV30; CDR3nt: TGTGCCTGGAGAGACAGCGTGAGAAAACTGTTTTTT; CDR3aa: CAWRDSVRKLFF
abundance: -; d_gene: -; j_gene: TRBJ1-1; v_gene: TRBV27; CDR3nt: TGTGCCAGCAGTCCCGTCGCAGGGAGGAGCACTGAAGCTTTCTTT; CDR3aa: CASSPVAGRSTEAFF
abundance: once; d_gene: -; j_gene: TRBJ1-4; v_gene: TRBV7-2; CDR3nt: TGTGCCAGCAGCTTAGGGGGAGGTAATGAAAAACTGTTTTTT; CDR3aa: CASSLGGGNEKLFF
abundance: -; d_gene: -; j_gene: TRBJ1-5; v_gene: TRBV6-6; CDR3nt: TGTGCCAGTCGGACTCGCCGGAATCAGCCCCAGCATTTT; CDR3aa: CASRTRRNQPQHF
abundance: -; d_gene: -; j_gene: TRBJ1-5; v_gene: TRBV30; CDR3nt: TGTGCCTGGAGTGGACAGGTCCGGCCAGCCCAGCATTTT; CDR3aa: CAWSGQVRPAQHF
abundance: -; d_gene: -; j_gene: TRBJ2-6; v_gene: TRBV7-9; CDR3nt: TGTGCCAGCAGCTCAGAATCTGGGGCCAACGTCCTGACTTTC; CDR3aa: CASSSESGANVLTF
abundance: once; d_gene: TRBD2; j_gene: TRBJ2-1; v_gene: TRBV7-2; CDR3nt: TGTGCCAGCAGCTTCCGACTAGCGGGAGGTTCAACGAATGAGCAGTTCTTC; CDR3aa: CASSFRLAGGSTNEQFF
abundance: -; d_gene: -; j_gene: TRBJ2-1; v_gene: TRBV11-2; CDR3nt: TGTGCCAGCAGCTTAGATCAAGCGGTAATTTCCTACAATGAGCAGTTCTTC; CDR3aa: CASSLDQAVISYNEQFF
abundance: -; d_gene: -; j_gene: TRBJ1-2; v_gene: TRBV11-1; CDR3nt: TGTGCCAGCAGCTTAGCCGACAGTAACTATGGCTACACCTTC; CDR3aa: CASSLADSNYGYTF
abundance: -; d_gene: TRBD1; j_gene: TRBJ1-3; v_gene: TRBV18; CDR3nt: TGTGCCAGCTCACTGGGACAGGGGGCTGGAAACACCATATATTTT; CDR3aa: CASSLGQGAGNTIYF
abundance: -; d_gene: TRBD1; j_gene: TRBJ2-4; v_gene: TRBV19; CDR3nt: TGTGCCAGTAGTTCGCGACAGGGGGCAGACATTCAGTACTTC; CDR3aa: CASSSRQGADIQYF
abundance: -; d_gene: TRBD2; j_gene: TRBJ2-3; v_gene: TRBV6-1; CDR3nt: TGTGCCAGCAGTGAAGCGGGAGGGACAGATACGCAGTATTTT; CDR3aa: CASSEAGGTDTQYF
abundance: -; d_gene: -; j_gene: TRBJ1-1; v_gene: TRBV10-3; CDR3nt: TGTGCCATCAGTGACAAACAGGTGGGGTCCACTGAAGCTTTCTTT; CDR3aa: CAISDKQVGSTEAFF
abundance: few; d_gene: -; j_gene: TRBJ2-3; v_gene: TRBV5-4; CDR3nt: TGTGCCAGCAGCACGGGACACCCGGGAGGACCAGATACGCAGTATTTT; CDR3aa: CASSTGHPGGPDTQYF
abundance: -; d_gene: -; j_gene: TRBJ1-2; v_gene: TRBV30; CDR3nt: TGTGCCTTGTCGGGGGGCAACTATGGCTACACCTTC; CDR3aa: CALSGGNYGYTF
abundance: -; d_gene: TRBD2; j_gene: TRBJ2-1; v_gene: TRBV7-2; CDR3nt: TGTGCCAGCAGCTTACTAGCGGGAGGACCCCATGAGCAGTTCTTC; CDR3aa: CASSLLAGGPHEQFF
abundance: -; d_gene: -; j_gene: TRBJ2-5; v_gene: TRBV10-3; CDR3nt: TGTGCCATCAGTGAGACGTCTAGCTCCGAGACCCAGTACTTC; CDR3aa: CAISETSSSETQYF
abundance: -; d_gene: -; j_gene: TRBJ2-5; v_gene: TRBV27; CDR3nt: TGTGCCAGCAGTTATATGCAGGGGCCCCAAGAGACCCAGTACTTC; CDR3aa: CASSYMQGPQETQYF
abundance: -; d_gene: -; j_gene: TRBJ2-1; v_gene: TRBV10-1; CDR3nt: TGCGCCAGCAGTGAGAGGCGGGACCAGGACAATGAGCAGTTCTTC; CDR3aa: CASSERRDQDNEQFF
abundance: -; d_gene: -; j_gene: TRBJ1-1; v_gene: TRBV6-5; CDR3nt: TGTGCCAGCAGGGATCTGACAGGCCAAGAAGCTTTCTTT; CDR3aa: CASRDLTGQEAFF
abundance: -; d_gene: TRBD1; j_gene: TRBJ1-4; v_gene: TRBV4-3; CDR3nt: TGCGCCAGCAGCCAAGAACCGCTTTTGACAGGGGGGTACGGAAAACTGTTTTTT; CDR3aa: CASSQEPLLTGGYGKLFF
abundance: -; d_gene: -; j_gene: TRBJ2-7; v_gene: TRBV5-1; CDR3nt: TGCGCCAGCAGCTTGGGGCAGGGGGGCTTCGAGCAGTACTTC; CDR3aa: CASSLGQGGFEQYF
abundance: few; d_gene: TRBD1; j_gene: TRBJ1-2; v_gene: TRBV9; CDR3nt: TGTGCCAGCAGCGAATCGACAGGGTTTGGCTACACCTTC; CDR3aa: CASSESTGFGYTF